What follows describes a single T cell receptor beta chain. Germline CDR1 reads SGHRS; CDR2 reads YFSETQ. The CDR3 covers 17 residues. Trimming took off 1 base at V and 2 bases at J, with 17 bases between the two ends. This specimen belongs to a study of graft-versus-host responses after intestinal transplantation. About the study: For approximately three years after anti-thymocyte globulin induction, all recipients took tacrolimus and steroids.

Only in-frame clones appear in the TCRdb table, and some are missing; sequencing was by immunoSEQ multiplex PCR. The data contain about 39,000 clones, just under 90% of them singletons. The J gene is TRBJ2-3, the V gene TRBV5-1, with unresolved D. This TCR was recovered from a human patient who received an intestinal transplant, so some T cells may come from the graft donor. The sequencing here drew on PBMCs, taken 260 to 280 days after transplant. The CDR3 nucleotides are TGCGCCAGCAGCTTGCGTGGCGGAACCTTCCACACAGATACGCAGTATTTT. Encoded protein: CASSLRGGTFHTDTQYF.